The clone carrying this T cell receptor beta chain was seen a few times. The antigen is not known. TCRdb's table, derived via immunoSEQ multiplex PCR, lists solely in-frame clones and lacks some. The profile covers about 680,000 clones, with around three quarters appearing a single time and 1.5% to 2% taken by the ten largest. The data were obtained in a study of shared clonotypes between healthy human individuals. At the level of the study: For every donor, three CD4 naive, three CD4 memory, two CD8 naive and one CD8 memory plates were used.

CDR1 is SGHTA and CDR2 is FQGNSA in the germline V gene. The V and J ends lost 3 bases and 2 bases, in that order; junction bases with no gene match: 4. The CDR3 consists of 16 residues. General study findings and limits: Generation probabilities of non-shared clonotypes were lower (relative to those shared by all four donors).

Donors, without exception, were Caucasian adults residing in Nashville, Tennessee. The TCR sequence derives from a woman in her twenties or thirties in good health. The sequencing input was memory CD4+ T cells sorted from blood. The subset here: CD45RA-negative fraction. The chain joins TRBV7-2 to TRBJ2-4; TRBD2 agrees at 10 bases. The CDR3 spells CASSFSGRQTKNIQYF. CDR3 in DNA: TGTGCCAGCAGCTTTAGCGGGAGGCAGACCAAAAACATTCAGTACTTC.